The 24 T cell receptor beta chains listed next were all sequenced from one sample in a study of CD8 T cells in ankylosing spondylitis. Study-level results: Within ankylosing spondylitis blood, a TCR beta motif made up of eight highly homologous variants appeared to be characteristic.

These receptors lack a known antigen. TCRdb redid the calling of the 5' RACE reads with MiXCR, one entry per CDR3 protein. The repertoire holds about 210,000 distinct CDR3 sequences, with 7% to 8% as singletons. The sample comprised blood, either unsorted or a sorted T cell fraction (not recorded which). The receptors derive from a male donor with ankylosing spondylitis.

This clonotype has a count of ten or more. The chain joins TRBV5-1 to TRBJ1-4; possibly TRBD1 for D (5 bases). Trimming shortened V by 4 bases and J by 3 bases, and 13 bases separated the two germline ends. The CDR3 spans 15 residues. CDR1 is SGHRS, CDR2 YFSETQ, per germline. The CDR3 is CASSGGERANEKLFF. Written as DNA, the CDR3 is TGCGCCAGCAGCGGAGGGGAGAGGGCTAATGAAAAACTGTTTTTT.

This clonotype appeared a few times. The CDR3 spells CASSSGLAGAHEQFF. The CDR3 nucleotides read TGCGCCAGCAGCTCGGGACTAGCGGGAGCTCATGAGCAGTTCTTC. This chain links TRBV5-1 with TRBJ2-1, with 14 bases lining up with TRBD2. Trimming cost V 3 bases and J 8 bases; bases outside gene matches: 4. The CDR3 is made up of 15 amino acids. Germline V gene data show CDR1 as SGHRS and CDR2 as YFSETQ. Supplemented by reference TRBV5-1 and TRBJ2-1, the full variable domain reads KAGVTQTPRYLIKTRGQQVTLSCSPISGHRSVSWYQQTPGQGLQFLFEYFSETQRNKGNFPGRFSGRQFSNSRSEMNVSTLELGDSALYLCASSSGLAGAHEQFFGPGTRLTVL.

This clonotype was counted only a few times. The chain has TRBV15 and TRBJ1-6; TRBD1 matches at 11 bases. J lost 8 bases, V lost 6 bases, and 3 bases had no gene match. Germline loops: CDR1 LNHNV, CDR2 YYDKDF (reference sequence). The CDR3 is made up of 14 amino acids. CDR3 sequence reads: CATSRDRGDSPLHF. The CDR3, as DNA: TGTGCCACCAGTAGGGACAGGGGGGATTCACCCCTCCACTTT.

This clonotype was detected many times. The V gene is TRBV4-3, the J gene TRBJ2-7, with a weak D call TRBD1 (6 bases). The V end was cut by 4 bases, the J end by 1 base, with 17 bases between. This CDR3 has 16 amino acids. CDR1 is LGHNA, CDR2 YSLEER, per germline. This chain's CDR3 is CASSLLLGHTSYEQYF. Written as DNA, the CDR3 is TGCGCCAGCAGCCTCCTGTTGGGACATACTTCCTACGAGCAGTACTTC.

This clonotype appeared many times. The chain is built from TRBV5-1 and TRBJ2-1; D ambiguous. V lost 0 bases, J lost 0 bases, and 10 bases lay in between. The CDR3 length is 16 residues. Germline V gives CDR1 SGHRS, CDR2 YFSETQ. The chain's CDR3 is CASSLARQSSYNEQFF. The DNA for the CDR3 is TGCGCCAGCAGCTTGGCCCGGCAGAGCTCCTACAATGAGCAGTTCTTC.

At least ten counts were recorded for this clonotype. This rearrangement joins TRBV27 to TRBJ1-1; 7 positions agree with TRBD1. From germline, CDR1 is MNHEY and CDR2 SMNVEV (reference sequence). The CDR3 spans 13 residues. The junction had 2 bases not matched to a gene; V was cut back by 3 bases and J by 4 bases. The chain's CDR3 is CASSFYRGTEAFF. DNA of the CDR3: TGTGCCAGCAGTTTTTACAGGGGCACTGAAGCTTTCTTT.

Ten or more counts support this clonotype. The rearrangement links TRBV7-9 to TRBJ1-5; a possible D gene is TRBD1 (5 bases). CDR3 length: 14 residues. Per the germline V gene, CDR1 is SEHNR and CDR2 is FQNEAQ (reference sequence). V was pared by 3 bases and J by 3 bases, with 9 bases between. The DNA of the CDR3 is TGTGCCAGCAGCTTCGGGGGGACCAATCAGCCCCAGCATTTT. It specifies CASSFGGTNQPQHF.

This clonotype was counted ten times or more. This chain links TRBV28 with TRBJ2-1, with 14 bases lining up with TRBD2. V dropped 5 bases and J dropped 0; count of bases not matched to a gene: 0. This CDR3 is built from 16 residues. CDR1 and CDR2 (germline): MDHEN, SYDVKM. CDR3 amino acids: CASSGTSGSSYNEQFF. CDR3 DNA: TGTGCCAGCAGTGGGACTAGCGGGAGCTCCTACAATGAGCAGTTCTTC.

This clonotype was counted many times. The chain combines TRBV9 with TRBJ1-5; a weak D match, TRBD1 (5 bases). V lost 3 bases to trimming and J lost 2 bases, with 9 bases between them. This CDR3 comprises 14 residues. Per the germline V gene, CDR1 is SGDLS and CDR2 is YYNGEE. CDR3 nucleotide sequence: TGTGCCAGCAGCGCCGGGGGAGGCAATCAGCCCCAGCATTTT. Residues: CASSAGGGNQPQHF.

The V call is TRBV24-1, the J call TRBJ2-2; 11 bases fit TRBD2. This CDR3 has 14 residues. Germline-derived CDR1 and CDR2 are KGHDR and SFDVKD. The junction had 2 bases not matched to a gene; V was cut back by 9 bases and J by 3 bases. The CDR3 DNA reads as TGTGCCACCGGGACTAGCGGCGACACCGGGGAGCTGTTTTTT. Amino acids: CATGTSGDTGELFF.

CDR3 sequence: CASSSRQGGYGRTGELFF. The CDR3 DNA reads TGTGCCAGCAGCTCCCGGCAGGGAGGTTATGGGAGGACCGGGGAGCTGTTTTTT. J is TRBJ2-2 and V is TRBV7-6; TRBD2 might be the D (6 bases). The V end lost 4 bases, the J end lost 5 bases, and 23 bases lay between the germline ends. Germline CDR1 is SGHVS and CDR2 is FNYEAQ. This CDR3 has 18 amino acids.

The table lists this clonotype with many counts. V usage is TRBV20-1 and J usage is TRBJ1-4; no clear D gene. The CDR3 covers 15 residues. V was cut by 3 bases and J by 0 bases, with 11 bases left in between. Germline CDR1 reads DFQATT; CDR2 reads SNEGSKA (reference sequence). The CDR3 loop reads CSASTAEATNEKLFF. CDR3 nucleotide sequence: TGCAGTGCTAGTACAGCGGAAGCAACTAATGAAAAACTGTTTTTT.

A note on this clonotype: A read error is the likely source, as a far larger clone sits one nucleotide away. The chain carries TRBV11-2 and TRBJ2-7; D assignment may be TRBD1 or TRBD2 (5 bases each). V was shortened by 10 bases and J by 1 base, with 14 bases between the two germline ends. The CDR3 runs 13 residues. Germline V gives CDR1 SGHAT, CDR2 FQNNGV. The CDR3: CATSAGSSYEQYF. As DNA, the CDR3 is TGTGCCACCAGTGCAGGGAGTTCCTACGAGCAGTACTTC.

The chain uses TRBV4-2 and TRBJ2-1; D may be TRBD2 (5 bases). The CDR3 consists of 18 residues. The germline CDR1 and CDR2 sequences are LGHNA and YNFKEQ. V dropped 4 bases and J dropped 0 bases, with 19 bases sitting between them. The CDR3 bases are TGTGCCAGCAGCCCCGGGCTAGCCAGCTGGGGCTCCTACAATGAGCAGTTCTTC. Translated: CASSPGLASWGSYNEQFF.

This clonotype was observed a few times. This chain links TRBV27 with TRBJ2-3, with 8 bases fitting TRBD1. The CDR3 sequence is 15 residues long. Germline CDR1 is MNHEY and CDR2 is SMNVEV (reference sequence). Germline trimming cut 5 bases from V and 5 bases from J; bases unmatched to any gene: 9. The CDR3, as DNA: TGTGCCAGCAGTCCAAGGACAGGGTGGGGAGATACGCAGTATTTT. Translating gives CASSPRTGWGDTQYF.

This clonotype was seen only a few times. J is TRBJ2-6 and V is TRBV3-1; 8 nucleotides agree with TRBD1. Unmatched junction bases numbered 13, after V lost 6 bases and J lost 0 bases. The CDR3 is 19 residues long. Per the germline V gene, CDR1 is LGHDT and CDR2 is YNNKEL (reference sequence). The CDR3 nucleotides read TGTGCCAGCAGTTTGGCTGGGACAGGCATGTACTCTGGGGCCAACGTCCTGACTTTC. This encodes CASSLAGTGMYSGANVLTF.

The sample holds a few counts of this clonotype. The V call is TRBV4-1, the J call TRBJ1-1, with 7 bases identical to TRBD1. This CDR3 is built from 13 residues. The V gene end was trimmed by 0 bases and the J gene end by 11 bases; junction bases not matched to a gene: 6. CDR1 and CDR2 from the germline V gene are MGHRA and YSYEKL. The CDR3 DNA reads as TGCGCCAGCAGCCAAGACAGGGGGGTGGATGCTTTCTTT. Protein: CASSQDRGVDAFF.

This clonotype was detected only a few times. The J gene is TRBJ2-1, the V gene TRBV20-1; the D gene is possibly TRBD2 (6 bases). The germline V and J ends were trimmed by 6 bases and 1 base, with 13 bases remaining between them. CDR3 length equals 14 residues. Germline CDR1 and CDR2: DFQATT and SNEGSKA (reference sequence). The CDR3 DNA reads as TGCAGTGCCGGGGACTGGTCATCCTACAATGAGCAGTTCTTC. Encoded protein: CSAGDWSSYNEQFF.

This clonotype was seen a few times. This chain connects TRBV28 to TRBJ2-1; 8 bases match TRBD2. CDR1 MDHEN and CDR2 SYDVKM come from the germline V gene. J was trimmed by 2 bases and V by 5 bases; bases with no gene match: 8. The CDR3 spans 16 residues. The CDR3 is CASSLLAGVAYNEQFF. The CDR3 DNA reads TGTGCCAGCAGTCTCCTAGCGGGTGTTGCCTACAATGAGCAGTTCTTC. Filled out from reference TRBV28 and TRBJ2-1, the complete variable domain reads DVKVTQSSRYLVKRTGEKVFLECVQDMDHENMFWYRQDPGLGLRLIYFSYDVKMKEKGDIPEGYSVSREKKERFSLILESASTNQTSMYLCASSLLAGVAYNEQFFGPGTRLTVL.

In this sample, this clonotype turned up many times. The chain combines TRBV24-1 with TRBJ2-2; D call uncertain. The length of the CDR3 is 13 residues. V was pared by 1 base and J by 3 bases, with 2 bases between. The V gene's germline CDR1 is KGHDR and CDR2 SFDVKD. The CDR3 sequence: CATSDFHTGELFF. The CDR3 coding sequence is TGTGCCACCAGTGATTTCCACACCGGGGAGCTGTTTTTT.

This clonotype was found many times. The chain is built from TRBV3-1 and TRBJ2-1, with TRBD2 identical over 15 bases. V shed 4 bases and J 11 bases; nucleotides not matched to a gene: 3. Germline-derived CDR1 and CDR2 are LGHDT and YNNKEL (reference sequence). CDR3 length: 14 residues. The CDR3 sequence: CASSLGLAGGQQFF. CDR3 coding DNA: TGTGCCAGCAGCCTGGGACTAGCGGGGGGCCAGCAGTTCTTC.

Many counts were recorded for this clonotype. The chain combines TRBV20-1 with TRBJ1-1; TRBD1 matches 7 bases. The V and J ends lost 6 bases and 1 base, in that order; junction bases with no gene match: 5. From germline, CDR1 is DFQATT and CDR2 SNEGSKA (reference sequence). This CDR3 has 13 residues. The CDR3 DNA follows: TGCAGTGCAAAGCACAGGGGGAACACTGAAGCTTTCTTT. Protein sequence: CSAKHRGNTEAFF.

Concerning this clonotype: One junction end disagrees with the germline gene, perhaps due to a read error. The CDR3 loop reads CASSLMGEGTLYF. Here the CDR3 DNA reads TGTGCCAGCAGTTTAATGGGGGAGGGGACCCTGTACTTC. This chain uses TRBV28 with TRBJ2-5; 7 bases match TRBD2. The CDR3 sequence is 13 residues long. The germline V gene encodes CDR1 MDHEN and CDR2 SYDVKM.

This clonotype was observed at least ten times. This sequence joins TRBV4-1 and TRBJ2-7; 12 positions match TRBD2. V was pared by 5 bases and J by 3 bases, with 2 bases of the junction left unmatched. CDR1 is MGHRA, CDR2 YSYEKL, per germline. The CDR3 runs to 14 residues. The CDR3 protein is CASSLTSGSYEQYF. The CDR3 bases are TGCGCCAGCAGCTTGACTAGCGGGAGCTACGAGCAGTACTTC.